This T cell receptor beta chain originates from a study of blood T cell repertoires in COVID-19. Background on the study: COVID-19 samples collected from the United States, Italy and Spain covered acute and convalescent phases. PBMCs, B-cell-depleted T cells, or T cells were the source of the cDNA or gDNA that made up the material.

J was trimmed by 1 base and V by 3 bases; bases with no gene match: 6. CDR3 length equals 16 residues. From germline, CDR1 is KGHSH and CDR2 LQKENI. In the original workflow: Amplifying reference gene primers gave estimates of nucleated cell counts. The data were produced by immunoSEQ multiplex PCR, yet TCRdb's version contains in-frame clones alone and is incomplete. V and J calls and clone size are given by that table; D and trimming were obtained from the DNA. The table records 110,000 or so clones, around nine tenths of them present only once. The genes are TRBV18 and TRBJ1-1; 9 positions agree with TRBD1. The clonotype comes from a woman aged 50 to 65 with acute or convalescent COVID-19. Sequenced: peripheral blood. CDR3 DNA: TGTGCCAGCTCACCCTCCCGGGACAGGGAGAACACTGAAGCTTTCTTT. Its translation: CASSPSRDRENTEAFF.